These 18 T cell receptor beta chains came from one sample sequenced in a study of neurological immune-mediated disorders. Each CDR3 protein gets one entry after TCRdb re-called the 5' RACE reads with MiXCR. The data show some 24,000 distinct CDR3 sequences, under 8.5% seen once. The sample was PBMCs. The receptor set was obtained from a woman between 40 and 50 years old in good health.

At least ten counts were recorded for this clonotype. V gene TRBV10-2 combines with J gene TRBJ2-1, with 8 bases fitting TRBD2. V trimming: 3 bases; J trimming: 7 bases; junction bases outside the gene matches: 11. Germline CDR1 is WSHSY and CDR2 is SAAADI. The CDR3 has 16 residues. CDR3 sequence reads: CASSDPRAGALNEQFF. The CDR3 DNA reads TGCGCCAGCAGTGATCCTAGAGCGGGAGCGCTTAATGAGCAGTTCTTC.

This clonotype was seen many times. The rearrangement links TRBV20-1 to TRBJ2-1, with unresolved D. This CDR3 has 15 residues. The germline V gene encodes CDR1 DFQATT and CDR2 SNEGSKA (reference sequence). V shed 1 base and J shed 4 bases, with 14 bases lying between them. CDR3 DNA sequence: TGCAGTGCTAGAGCTGGTAGTGGGGTTTACAATGAGCAGTTCTTC. Its translation: CSARAGSGVYNEQFF.

In its sample, this clonotype was seen many times. This chain links TRBV5-1 with TRBJ2-7; D is perhaps TRBD2 (6 bases). This CDR3 comprises 16 residues. V lost 3 bases, J lost 1 base, and 17 bases lay in between. Germline CDR1 reads SGHRS; CDR2 reads YFSETQ. CDR3 coding DNA: TGCGCCAGCAGCTCGTCACGGGGGATCGGATCCTACGAGCAGTACTTC. This codes for CASSSSRGIGSYEQYF.

There are many counts of this clonotype. The chain joins TRBV6-2 or TRBV6-3 to TRBJ2-1, with a tentative D call TRBD1 (6 bases). Germline V gives CDR1 MNHEY, CDR2 SVGEGT. This CDR3 spans 12 amino acids. V dropped 6 bases and J dropped 4 bases, with 7 bases sitting between them. DNA of the CDR3: TGTGCCAGCAGCAGGGGATACAATGAGCAGTTCTTC. It encodes CASSRGYNEQFF.

Ten or more counts support this clonotype. CDR3 residues: CSARPGTGRRNIQYF. The CDR3, as DNA: TGCAGTGCTAGGCCTGGGACAGGGCGGAGAAACATTCAGTACTTC. The chain combines TRBV20-1 with TRBJ2-4; 9 bases fit TRBD1. With V trimmed by 3 bases and J by 6 bases, 9 bases remained unmatched. The CDR3 totals 15 residues. Germline V gives CDR1 DFQATT, CDR2 SNEGSKA (reference sequence).

There are many counts of this clonotype. V and J are TRBV30 and TRBJ1-6, with no clear D. Germline V gives CDR1 GTSNPN, CDR2 SVGIG (reference sequence). V lost 8 bases and J lost 0, with 8 bases in between. This CDR3 spans 13 amino acids. The CDR3 region has the DNA TGTGCCGGCGAGAGCTCCTATAATTCACCCCTCCACTTT. It translates to CAGESSYNSPLHF. The entire variable domain, with the rest obtained from reference TRBV30 and TRBJ1-6, is as follows: SQTIHQWPATLVQPVGSPLSLECTVEGTSNPNLYWYRQAAGRGLQLLFYSVGIGQISSEVPQNLSASRPQDRQFILSSKKLLLSDSGFYLCAGESSYNSPLHFGNGTRLTVT.

At least ten counts were recorded for this clonotype. The genes are TRBV5-1 and TRBJ1-5, with unresolved D. The CDR3 spans 16 residues. Trimming took off 0 bases at V and 5 bases at J, with 15 bases between the two ends. From germline, CDR1 is SGHRS and CDR2 YFSETQ. CDR3 DNA sequence: TGCGCCAGCAGCTTGGGCCCTCGGGGTGTCGATCAGCCCCAGCATTTT. Translation: CASSLGPRGVDQPQHF.

This clonotype has at least ten counts. The chain carries TRBV5-1 and TRBJ1-1; D might be TRBD1 (6 bases). The CDR3 is 14 amino acids. Germline V gene lookup returns CDR1 SGHRS and CDR2 YFSETQ. Between the trimmed V and J ends, which lost 8 bases and 3 bases, there was a span of 17 bases. In DNA form, the CDR3 reads TGCGCCAGTATAATCCCAGGGGTGGACACTGAAGCTTTCTTT. Translating gives CASIIPGVDTEAFF.

The chain employs TRBV20-1 and TRBJ2-3; 10 bases agree with TRBD2. The CDR3 contains 16 residues. The V gene's germline CDR1 is DFQATT and CDR2 SNEGSKA (reference sequence). V lost 4 bases to trimming and J lost 0 bases; unmatched junction nucleotides: 7. The CDR3 DNA is TGCAGTGCTATCCCATGGACTAGCGGAAGCACAGATACGCAGTATTTT. Encoded protein: CSAIPWTSGSTDTQYF.

This clonotype was counted at least ten times. The V and J genes are TRBV5-1 and TRBJ1-1; possible D gene TRBD1, 6 bases. V was shortened by 3 bases and J by 0 bases, with 12 bases between the two germline ends. The CDR3 length is 15 residues. Per the germline V gene, CDR1 is SGHRS and CDR2 is YFSETQ. CDR3: CASSSAGTLNTEAFF. The CDR3 region has the DNA TGCGCCAGCAGCTCGGCAGGGACATTGAACACTGAAGCTTTCTTT.

In its sample, this clonotype was seen many times. The CDR3 reads CASSAEIKGTSDTQYF. CDR3 bases: TGCGCCAGCAGCGCCGAGATTAAGGGAACTTCAGATACGCAGTATTTT. The V and J genes are TRBV5-1 and TRBJ2-3; D remains ambiguous. CDR1 is SGHRS and CDR2 is YFSETQ in the germline V gene. The V end lost 4 bases, the J end lost 4 bases, and 19 bases lay between the germline ends. The CDR3 consists of 16 residues.

This clonotype was detected many times. This chain links TRBV20-1 with TRBJ2-1, with TRBD2 matching over 7 bases. The germline CDR1 and CDR2 sequences are DFQATT and SNEGSKA (reference sequence). CDR3 length: 13 residues. Written as DNA, the CDR3 is TGCATGACTAGAAGAGCGGGATACAATGAGCAGTTCTTC. The encoded protein is CMTRRAGYNEQFF.

The table lists this clonotype with many counts. This chain joins TRBV5-1 and TRBJ2-7, with D perhaps matching TRBD2 (6 bases). Trimming left V 3 bases short and J 5 bases short, with 18 bases between. Germline V gives CDR1 SGHRS, CDR2 YFSETQ. This CDR3 has 15 residues. The CDR3 protein is CASSSPGLGVHEQYF. The DNA of the CDR3 is TGCGCCAGCAGCTCTCCGGGACTGGGGGTTCACGAGCAGTACTTC.

This clonotype was seen many times. The CDR3 loop is CASSQGQGSNQPQHF. CDR3 coding DNA: TGTGCCAGCAGCCAAGGACAGGGGAGCAATCAGCCCCAGCATTTT. V gene TRBV3-1 combines with J gene TRBJ1-5; TRBD1 aligns across 8 bases. With 1 base clipped from V and 1 base from J, the junction kept 0 bases outside the gene matches. From germline, CDR1 is LGHDT and CDR2 YNNKEL (reference sequence). The CDR3 has 15 residues.

This clonotype was seen repeatedly, ten times or more. V gene TRBV3-1 combines with J gene TRBJ1-2; tentatively, D is TRBD1 (5 bases). The length of the CDR3 is 15 residues. CDR1 and CDR2 from the germline V gene are LGHDT and YNNKEL (reference sequence). The V gene lost 2 bases and the J gene lost 8 bases, with 18 bases spanning the gap. The CDR3 DNA sequence: TGTGCCAGCAGCCAACTCCGCGGGAAATGGGGCGGCTACACCTTC. Its translation is CASSQLRGKWGGYTF.

This clonotype was seen more than once but under ten times. The chain's CDR3 is CASSQVRAASSYNEQFF. CDR3 bases: TGTGCCAGCAGCCAAGTTCGGGCGGCGAGCTCCTACAATGAGCAGTTCTTC. V usage is TRBV3-1 and J usage is TRBJ2-1; D unclear. V was clipped by 1 base and J by 0 bases, with 13 bases between them. The CDR3 is made up of 17 amino acids. Germline lookup yields CDR1 LGHDT and CDR2 YNNKEL (reference sequence).

This clonotype has just a few counts. The V call is TRBV7-9, the J call TRBJ2-3, with D possibly matching TRBD2 (5 bases). CDR1 SEHNR and CDR2 FQNEAQ come from the germline V gene (reference sequence). The germline V and J ends were trimmed by 5 bases and 2 bases, with 11 bases remaining between them. CDR3 length: 14 amino acids. This CDR3 reads CASSASSSTDTQYF. The CDR3 DNA is TGTGCCAGCAGCGCGTCTAGCTCCACAGATACGCAGTATTTT. Filled out from reference TRBV7-9 and TRBJ2-3, the complete variable domain reads DTGVSQNPRHKITKRGQNVTFRCDPISEHNRLYWYRQTLGQGPEFLTYFQNEAQLEKSRLLSDRFSAERPKGSFSTLEIQRTEQGDSAMYLCASSASSSTDTQYFGPGTRLTVL.

This clonotype showed up many times. The V gene is TRBV28, the J gene TRBJ1-5; 9 bases agree with TRBD1. This CDR3 has 15 amino acids. With V trimmed by 7 bases and J by 6 bases, 10 bases remained unmatched. Looked up from germline, CDR1 is MDHEN and CDR2 is SYDVKM. The DNA for the CDR3 is TGTGCCAGCACCATAGGGGACAGGGTGAGTCAGCCCCAGCATTTT. Protein sequence: CASTIGDRVSQPQHF.